This T cell receptor beta chain was profiled in a study of T cells after yellow fever vaccination (dated by TCRdb to 2018 to 2020). A note on the overall study: The SMART-Seq v4 Ultra Low Input RNA kit was used to prepare libraries from fractions with low cell numbers. Blood was drawn at multiple timepoints before and after primary and secondary immunization, with bulk PBMC replicates and cell subsets isolated. Two healthy male donors, one aged 18 to 30 and one aged 30 to 40 years, made up the cohort. To follow T-cell clones before and after both primary and booster YFV17D yellow fever vaccination, bulk TCR alpha and beta repertoires underwent longitudinal sequencing. Overall results and qualifications from the work: Because abundant contaminating clonotypes from the bulk population could be contained in FACS-sorted repertoires, computational filtering was required. A small share of clonotypes occurred in both CD4 and CD8 compartments, likely arising from convergent recombination. Most clones expanded after primary vaccination were re-detected after the booster (approximately 96% of CD4 and 88% of CD8), suggesting broad memory maintenance. The secondary T-cell response was found to be weaker but faster than the primary response, with a peak reached on day 5 rather than on day 15. Because only a couple of donors were included in the study, the extent to which the findings can be generalized is limited.

This clonotype was found a few times. What this receptor recognizes is not known. No base quality values were provided; no much bigger clone lies one nucleotide off. From the cysteine up to the phenylalanine, the CDR3 has a length of 14 residues. The sequence is cut down to CDR3 DNA, 42 bases in frame from base 1. CDR1 MNHEY and CDR2 SVGAGI were looked up in the germline V gene. The V end loses 2 bases and the J end loses 4 bases, and a stretch of 12 bases separates them. Synthesis of TCR cDNA relied on 5'RACE template switching, a step that introduced a universal primer site along with unique molecular identifiers. cDNA synthesis was primed from both the TCR alpha and TCR beta constant segments. Library amplification involved two PCR steps, and the second step added sample barcodes and sequencing adapters. Sequencing of the libraries was done on either Illumina HiSeq 2500 (2x100 bp) or NovaSeq (2x150 bp). As for the original processing: Reads were demultiplexed and collapsed into UMI consensus sequences with MIGEC, and V(D)J alignment was performed with MiXCR. Vaccine-responding clonotypes were identified with edgeR using replicate PBMC samples, with FDR below 0.01 and a log2 fold change above 5 up to day 15 being required. Each bulk clonotype received a CD4 or CD8 identity based on whether the sequenced CD4 or CD8 repertoire contained that clonotype at higher abundance. Using fastp at Q25 and MiXCR, TCRdb reprocessed the public reads and kept productive beta chains. Every entry covers one CDR3 protein and lists the most common genes and DNA from its rows. The V and J calls shown here were made by TCRdb, not taken from the authors' results. In this sample the table shows 510,000 or so distinct CDR3 sequences, over 15% of which occur a single time. More than 13% of the sample comes from the top ten.

In light of the paper, this sample's treatment or condition label describes: live attenuated yellow fever vaccine strain. At every blood-draw timepoint, two biological replicates of bulk PBMCs were collected. PBMCs were isolated from peripheral blood using a standard Ficoll-Paque protocol. RNA was extracted with TriZol from bulk PBMCs, CD4 and CD8 fractions, and dextramer-positive and dextramer-negative fractions. The sequence is built from TRBV6-5 and TRBJ2-7; the D segment may tentatively be TRBD1 or TRBD2, each giving 5 matched bases. Sequences were derived from PBMCs, sampled 15 days after the yellow fever booster vaccination. This receptor was identified in a man in his thirties or forties who received the YFV17D yellow fever vaccine. Here is the DNA: TGTGCCAGCAGTTACACAGGAGGCCCGTACGAGCAGTACTTC. Its coded protein is CASSYTGGPYEQYF.